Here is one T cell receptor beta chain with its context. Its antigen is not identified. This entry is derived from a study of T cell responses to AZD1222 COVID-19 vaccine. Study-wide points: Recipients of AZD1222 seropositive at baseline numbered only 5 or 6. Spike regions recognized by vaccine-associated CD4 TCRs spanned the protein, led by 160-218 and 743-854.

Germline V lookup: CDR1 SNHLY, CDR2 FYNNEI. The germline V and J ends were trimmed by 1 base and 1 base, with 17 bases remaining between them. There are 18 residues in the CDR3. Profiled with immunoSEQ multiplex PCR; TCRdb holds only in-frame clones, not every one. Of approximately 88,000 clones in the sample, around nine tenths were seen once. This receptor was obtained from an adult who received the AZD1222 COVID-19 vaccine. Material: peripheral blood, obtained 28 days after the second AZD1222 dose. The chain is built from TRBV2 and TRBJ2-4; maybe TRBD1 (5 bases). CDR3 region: CASSEGMGRYGAKNIQYF. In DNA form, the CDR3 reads TGTGCCAGCAGTGAAGGGATGGGGCGGTATGGGGCCAAAAACATTCAGTACTTC. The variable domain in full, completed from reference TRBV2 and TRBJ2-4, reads EPEVTQTPSHQVTQMGQEVILRCVPISNHLYFYWYRQILGQKVEFLVSFYNNEISEKSEIFDDQFSVERPDGSNFTLKIRSTKLEDSAMYFCASSEGMGRYGAKNIQYFGAGTRLSVL.